This entry concerns a single T cell receptor beta chain. Its antigen is unidentified. Source study methods: ImmunoSEQ yielded junction-only sequences lacking quality scores, so filtering differed. Produced via immunoSEQ multiplex PCR; TCRdb's table is partial and in-frame only. For V, J and clone size, that table is used; D and trimming come from the DNA. The sample contains about 750,000 clones, nearly 95% of which appear only once. This record belongs to a study of shared clonotypes between healthy human individuals. Study-wide results and caveats: Rarefaction exposed incomplete sorted-subset sequencing despite large depth. Relative to memory subsets, naive subsets generally showed larger estimated richness. Represented genetic and exposure-history diversity was restricted by having few donors.

CD8 cells regarded as naive lacked CD45RO, were positively chosen for CCR7, and omitted terminally differentiated effector memory CD45RA+ cells. V dropped 7 bases and J dropped 6; count of bases not matched to a gene: 9. Germline CDR1 is SGHVS and CDR2 is FQNEAQ. The CDR3 runs to 15 residues. The receptor comes from a man aged 30 to 39 in good health. Sequenced material: naive CD8+ T cells sorted from blood. V usage is TRBV7-8 and J usage is TRBJ2-1; TRBD2 agrees at 10 bases. The CDR3 sequence is CASTTSGGAFNEQFF. The CDR3 DNA sequence: TGTGCCAGCACTACGAGCGGGGGGGCATTCAATGAGCAGTTCTTC.